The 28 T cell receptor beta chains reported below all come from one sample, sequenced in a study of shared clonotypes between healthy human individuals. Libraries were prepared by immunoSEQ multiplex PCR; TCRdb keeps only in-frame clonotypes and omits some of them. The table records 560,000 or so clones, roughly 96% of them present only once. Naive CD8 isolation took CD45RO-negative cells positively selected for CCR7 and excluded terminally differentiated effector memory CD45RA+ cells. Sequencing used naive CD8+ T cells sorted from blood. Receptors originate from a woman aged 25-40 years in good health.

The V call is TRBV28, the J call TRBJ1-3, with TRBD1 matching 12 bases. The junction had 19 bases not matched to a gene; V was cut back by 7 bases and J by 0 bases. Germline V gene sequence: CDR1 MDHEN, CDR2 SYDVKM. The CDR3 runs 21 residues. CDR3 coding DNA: TGTGCCAGCATCCCCCCGCCCCGGGACAGGGGGCCCAAAGACTCTGGAAACACCATATATTTT. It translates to CASIPPPRDRGPKDSGNTIYF. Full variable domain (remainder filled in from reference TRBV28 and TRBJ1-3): DVKVTQSSRYLVKRTGEKVFLECVQDMDHENMFWYRQDPGLGLRLIYFSYDVKMKEKGDIPEGYSVSREKKERFSLILESASTNQTSMYLCASIPPPRDRGPKDSGNTIYFGEGSWLTVV.

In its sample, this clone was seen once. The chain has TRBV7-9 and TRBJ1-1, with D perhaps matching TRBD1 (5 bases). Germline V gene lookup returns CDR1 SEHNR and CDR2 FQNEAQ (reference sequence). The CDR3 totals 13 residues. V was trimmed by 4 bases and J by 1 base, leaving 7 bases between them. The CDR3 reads CASSYQGNTEAFF. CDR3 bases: TGTGCCAGCAGCTATCAGGGGAACACTGAAGCTTTCTTT.

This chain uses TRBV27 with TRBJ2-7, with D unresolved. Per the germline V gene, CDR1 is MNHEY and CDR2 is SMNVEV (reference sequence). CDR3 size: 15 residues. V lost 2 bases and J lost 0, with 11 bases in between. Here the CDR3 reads CASSLVSGSSYEQYF. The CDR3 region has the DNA TGTGCCAGCAGTTTAGTGTCAGGAAGCTCCTACGAGCAGTACTTC.

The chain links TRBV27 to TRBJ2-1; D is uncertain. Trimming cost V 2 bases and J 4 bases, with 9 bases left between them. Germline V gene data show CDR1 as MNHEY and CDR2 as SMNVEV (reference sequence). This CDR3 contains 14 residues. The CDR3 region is CASSLRTSYNEQFF. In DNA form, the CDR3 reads TGTGCCAGCAGTTTACGGACCTCGTACAATGAGCAGTTCTTC.

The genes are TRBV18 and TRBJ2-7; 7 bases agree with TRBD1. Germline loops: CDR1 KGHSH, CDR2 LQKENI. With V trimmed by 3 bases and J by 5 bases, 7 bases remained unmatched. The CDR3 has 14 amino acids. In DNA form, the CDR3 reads TGTGCCAGCTCACCGACAGGGATTCGCGACGAGCAGTACTTC. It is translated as CASSPTGIRDEQYF.

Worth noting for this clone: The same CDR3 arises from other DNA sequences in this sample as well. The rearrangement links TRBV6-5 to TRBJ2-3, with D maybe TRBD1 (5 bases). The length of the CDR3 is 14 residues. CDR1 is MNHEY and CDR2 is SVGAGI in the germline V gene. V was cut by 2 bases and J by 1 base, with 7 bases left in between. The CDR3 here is CASSYGAGTDTQYF. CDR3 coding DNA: TGTGCCAGCAGTTACGGGGCTGGCACAGATACGCAGTATTTT.

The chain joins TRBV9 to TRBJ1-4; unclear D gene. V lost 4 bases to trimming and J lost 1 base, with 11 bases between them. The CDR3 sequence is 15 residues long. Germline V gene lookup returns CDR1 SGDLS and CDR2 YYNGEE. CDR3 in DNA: TGTGCCAGCAGCCCCGACCGACAAACTAATGAAAAACTGTTTTTT. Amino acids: CASSPDRQTNEKLFF.

The CDR3 sequence: CASSSGVTNEKLFF. In nucleotides, the CDR3 is TGTGCCAGCAGCTCCGGCGTCACTAATGAAAAACTGTTTTTT. The V call is TRBV9, the J call TRBJ1-4; D not certain. Germline V gene lookup returns CDR1 SGDLS and CDR2 YYNGEE. The CDR3 sequence is 14 residues long. The V and J ends lost 4 bases and 2 bases respectively, with 9 bases between them.

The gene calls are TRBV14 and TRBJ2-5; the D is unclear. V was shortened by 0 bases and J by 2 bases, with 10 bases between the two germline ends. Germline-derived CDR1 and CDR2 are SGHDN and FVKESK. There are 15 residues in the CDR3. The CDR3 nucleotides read TGTGCCAGCAGCCAAGAGACCGATAAACAAGAGACCCAGTACTTC. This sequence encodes CASSQETDKQETQYF. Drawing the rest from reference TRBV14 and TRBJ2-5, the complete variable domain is EAGVTQFPSHSVIEKGQTVTLRCDPISGHDNLYWYRRVMGKEIKFLLHFVKESKQDESGMPNNRFLAERTGGTYSTLKVQPAELEDSGVYFCASSQETDKQETQYFGPGTRLLVL.

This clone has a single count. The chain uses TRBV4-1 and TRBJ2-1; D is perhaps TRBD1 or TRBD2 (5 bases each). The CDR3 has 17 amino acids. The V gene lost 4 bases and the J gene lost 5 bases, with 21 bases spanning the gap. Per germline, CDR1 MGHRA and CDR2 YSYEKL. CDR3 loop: CASSRTKPGRQNNEQFF. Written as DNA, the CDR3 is TGCGCCAGCAGCCGAACGAAGCCGGGACGACAAAACAATGAGCAGTTCTTC.

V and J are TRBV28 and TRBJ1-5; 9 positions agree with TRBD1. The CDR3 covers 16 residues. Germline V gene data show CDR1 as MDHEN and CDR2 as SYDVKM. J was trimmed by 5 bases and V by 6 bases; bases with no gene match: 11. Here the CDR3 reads CASRPSYRGPYQPQHF. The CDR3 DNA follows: TGTGCCAGCAGGCCATCTTACAGGGGGCCGTATCAGCCCCAGCATTTT.

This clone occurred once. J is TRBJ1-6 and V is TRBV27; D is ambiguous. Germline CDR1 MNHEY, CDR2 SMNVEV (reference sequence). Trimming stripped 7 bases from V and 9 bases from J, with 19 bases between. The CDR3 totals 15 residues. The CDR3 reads CASTYRLARGSPLHF. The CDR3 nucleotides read TGTGCCAGCACCTATAGGTTGGCGCGGGGTTCACCCCTCCACTTT.

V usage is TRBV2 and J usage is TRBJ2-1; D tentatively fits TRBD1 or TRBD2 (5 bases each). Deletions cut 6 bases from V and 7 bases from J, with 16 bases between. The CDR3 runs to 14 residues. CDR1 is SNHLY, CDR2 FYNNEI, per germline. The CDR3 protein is CASRAPDWGNEQFF. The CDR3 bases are TGTGCCAGCAGGGCCCCGGACTGGGGGAATGAGCAGTTCTTC.

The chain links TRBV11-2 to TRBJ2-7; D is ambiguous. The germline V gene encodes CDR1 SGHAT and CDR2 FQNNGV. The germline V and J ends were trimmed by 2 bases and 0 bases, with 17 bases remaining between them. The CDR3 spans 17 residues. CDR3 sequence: CASSLLPGVSPSYEQYF. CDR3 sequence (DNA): TGTGCCAGCAGCTTACTGCCTGGGGTCTCACCCTCCTACGAGCAGTACTTC.

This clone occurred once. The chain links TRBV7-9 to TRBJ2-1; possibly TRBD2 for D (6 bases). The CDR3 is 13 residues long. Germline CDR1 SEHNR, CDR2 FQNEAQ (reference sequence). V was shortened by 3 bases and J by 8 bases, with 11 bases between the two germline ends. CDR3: CASSLGRDHEQFF. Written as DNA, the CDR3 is TGTGCCAGCAGCTTGGGGCGGGACCATGAGCAGTTCTTC.

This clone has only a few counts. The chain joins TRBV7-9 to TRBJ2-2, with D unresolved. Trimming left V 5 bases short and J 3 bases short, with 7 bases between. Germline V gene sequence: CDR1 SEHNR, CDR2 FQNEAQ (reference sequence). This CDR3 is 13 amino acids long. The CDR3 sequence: CASSHPDTGELFF. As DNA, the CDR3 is TGTGCCAGCAGCCATCCCGACACCGGGGAGCTGTTTTTT.

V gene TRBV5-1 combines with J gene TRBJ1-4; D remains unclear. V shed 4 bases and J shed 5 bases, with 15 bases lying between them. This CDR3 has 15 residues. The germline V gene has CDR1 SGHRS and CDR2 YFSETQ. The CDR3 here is CASSPSRELNEKLFF. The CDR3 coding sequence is TGCGCCAGCAGCCCCAGCCGGGAGCTCAATGAAAAACTGTTTTTT.

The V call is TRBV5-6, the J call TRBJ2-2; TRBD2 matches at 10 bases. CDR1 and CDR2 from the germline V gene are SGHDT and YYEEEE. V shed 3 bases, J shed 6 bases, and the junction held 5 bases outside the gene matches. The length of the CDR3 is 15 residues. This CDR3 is CASSSPGLASGELFF. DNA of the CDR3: TGTGCCAGCAGCTCTCCGGGACTAGCGTCCGGGGAGCTGTTTTTT.

Here the CDR3 reads CASSLASGRGYEQYF. In DNA, the CDR3 is TGTGCCAGCAGCTTAGCCAGCGGGAGAGGTTACGAGCAGTACTTC. The gene calls are TRBV13 and TRBJ2-7; 8 bases are shared with TRBD2. Per germline, CDR1 PRHDT and CDR2 FYEKMQ (reference sequence). The CDR3 consists of 15 residues. V lost 1 base to trimming and J lost 4 bases; unmatched junction nucleotides: 6. Combining the CDR3 with reference TRBV13 and TRBJ2-7 gives the whole variable domain AAGVIQSPRHLIKEKRETATLKCYPIPRHDTVYWYQQGPGQDPQFLISFYEKMQSDKGSIPDRFSAQQFSDYHSELNMSSLELGDSALYFCASSLASGRGYEQYFGPGTRLTVT.

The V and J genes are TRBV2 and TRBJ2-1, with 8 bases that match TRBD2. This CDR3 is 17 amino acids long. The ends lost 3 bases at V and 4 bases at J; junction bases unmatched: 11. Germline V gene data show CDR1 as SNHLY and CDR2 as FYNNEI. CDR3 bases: TGTGCCAGCAGTGAGGCTAGCGGGTTTGGGTGGTACAATGAGCAGTTCTTC. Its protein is CASSEASGFGWYNEQFF.

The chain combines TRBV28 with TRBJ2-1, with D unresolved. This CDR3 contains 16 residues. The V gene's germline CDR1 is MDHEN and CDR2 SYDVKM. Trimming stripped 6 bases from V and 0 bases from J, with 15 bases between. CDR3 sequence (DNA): TGTGCCAGCAGCGATATGGTATTGACCTCCTACAATGAGCAGTTCTTC. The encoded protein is CASSDMVLTSYNEQFF.

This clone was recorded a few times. The CDR3 loop is CASSFGSDTQYF. The CDR3 coding sequence is TGTGCCAGCAGCTTTGGGTCAGATACGCAGTATTTT. The chain carries TRBV7-6 and TRBJ2-3, with D hard to call. Between the trimmed V and J ends, which lost 3 bases and 4 bases, there was a span of 5 bases. The CDR3 covers 12 residues. Germline loops: CDR1 SGHVS, CDR2 FNYEAQ.

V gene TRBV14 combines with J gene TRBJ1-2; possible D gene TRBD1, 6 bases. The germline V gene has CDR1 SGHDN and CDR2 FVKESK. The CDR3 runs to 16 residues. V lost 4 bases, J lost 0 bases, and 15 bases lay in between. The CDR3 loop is CASSLAGGQANYGYTF. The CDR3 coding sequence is TGTGCCAGCAGCCTGGCGGGGGGACAAGCTAACTATGGCTACACCTTC.

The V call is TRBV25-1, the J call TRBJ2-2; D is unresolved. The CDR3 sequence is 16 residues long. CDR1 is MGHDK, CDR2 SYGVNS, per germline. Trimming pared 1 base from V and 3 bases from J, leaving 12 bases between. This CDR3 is CASSESGTTYTGELFF. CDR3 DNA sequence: TGTGCCAGCAGTGAATCAGGTACTACCTACACCGGGGAGCTGTTTTTT.

CDR3: CASSPELVETQYF. In nucleotides, the CDR3 is TGTGCCAGCAGCCCGGAACTAGTAGAGACCCAGTACTTC. The rearrangement joins TRBV5-6 to TRBJ2-5; a weak D match, TRBD2 (5 bases). Deletions cut 4 bases from V and 4 bases from J, with 11 bases between. Looked up from germline, CDR1 is SGHDT and CDR2 is YYEEEE. The CDR3 runs 13 residues.

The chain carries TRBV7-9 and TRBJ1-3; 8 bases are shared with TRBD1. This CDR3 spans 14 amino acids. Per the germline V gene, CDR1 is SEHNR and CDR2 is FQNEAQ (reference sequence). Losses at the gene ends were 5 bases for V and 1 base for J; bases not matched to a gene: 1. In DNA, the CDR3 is TGTGCCAGCAGCCGGGACAGGTCTGGAAACACCATATATTTT. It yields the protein CASSRDRSGNTIYF. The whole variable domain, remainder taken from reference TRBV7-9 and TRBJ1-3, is DTGVSQNPRHKITKRGQNVTFRCDPISEHNRLYWYRQTLGQGPEFLTYFQNEAQLEKSRLLSDRFSAERPKGSFSTLEIQRTEQGDSAMYLCASSRDRSGNTIYFGEGSWLTVV.

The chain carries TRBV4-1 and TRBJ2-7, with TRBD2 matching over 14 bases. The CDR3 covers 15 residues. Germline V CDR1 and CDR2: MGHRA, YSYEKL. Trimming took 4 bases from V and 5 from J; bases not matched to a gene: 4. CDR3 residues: CASSPMGLAGDEQYF. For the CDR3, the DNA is TGCGCCAGCAGCCCCATGGGACTAGCGGGAGACGAGCAGTACTTC.

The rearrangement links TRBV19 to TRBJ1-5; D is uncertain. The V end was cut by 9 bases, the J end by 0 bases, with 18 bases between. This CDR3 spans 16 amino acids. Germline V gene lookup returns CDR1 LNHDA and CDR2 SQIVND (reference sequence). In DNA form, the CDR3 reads TGTGCCAGCAAATCCCCAAACCCCTATAGCAATCAGCCCCAGCATTTT. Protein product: CASKSPNPYSNQPQHF.